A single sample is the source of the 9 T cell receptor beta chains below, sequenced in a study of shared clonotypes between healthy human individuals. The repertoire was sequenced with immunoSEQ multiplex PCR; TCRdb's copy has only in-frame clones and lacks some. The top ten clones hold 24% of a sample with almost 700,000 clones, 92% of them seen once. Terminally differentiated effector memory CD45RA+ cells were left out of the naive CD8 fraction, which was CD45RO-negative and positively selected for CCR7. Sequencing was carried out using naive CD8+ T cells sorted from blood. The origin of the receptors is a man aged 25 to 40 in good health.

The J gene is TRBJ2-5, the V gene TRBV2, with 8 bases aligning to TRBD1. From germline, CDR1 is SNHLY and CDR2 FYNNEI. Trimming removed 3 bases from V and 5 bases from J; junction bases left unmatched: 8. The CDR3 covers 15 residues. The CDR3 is CASSDSGGLGETQYF. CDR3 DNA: TGTGCCAGCAGTGATTCAGGGGGCTTGGGGGAGACCCAGTACTTC.

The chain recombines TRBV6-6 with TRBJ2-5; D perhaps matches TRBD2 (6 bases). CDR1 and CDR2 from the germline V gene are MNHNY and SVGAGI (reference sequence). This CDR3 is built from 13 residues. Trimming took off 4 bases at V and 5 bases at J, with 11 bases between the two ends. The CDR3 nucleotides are TGTGCCAGCAGTTCGACCGGAGGGGAGACCCAGTACTTC. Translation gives CASSSTGGETQYF.

CDR3 DNA sequence: TGCGCCAGCAGCTTGGCCCTCCAAGAGACCCAGTACTTC. Protein: CASSLALQETQYF. J is TRBJ2-5 and V is TRBV5-1, with no clear D. V was clipped by 0 bases and J by 1 base, with 4 bases between them. The V gene's germline CDR1 is SGHRS and CDR2 YFSETQ. There are 13 residues in the CDR3.

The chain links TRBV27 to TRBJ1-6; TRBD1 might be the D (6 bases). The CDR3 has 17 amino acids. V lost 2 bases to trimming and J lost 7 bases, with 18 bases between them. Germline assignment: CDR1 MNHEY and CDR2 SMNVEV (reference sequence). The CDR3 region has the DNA TGTGCCAGCAGTTTACAGACAGGCCCGATTATGAATTCACCCCTCCACTTT. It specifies CASSLQTGPIMNSPLHF.

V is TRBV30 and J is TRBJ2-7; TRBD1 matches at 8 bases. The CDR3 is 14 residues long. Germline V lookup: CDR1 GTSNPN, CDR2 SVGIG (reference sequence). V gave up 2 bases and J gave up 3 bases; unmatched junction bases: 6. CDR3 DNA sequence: TGTGCCTGGAGTCAGGGACAGGTGATCTACGAGCAGTACTTC. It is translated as CAWSQGQVIYEQYF. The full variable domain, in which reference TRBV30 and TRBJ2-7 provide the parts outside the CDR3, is SQTIHQWPATLVQPVGSPLSLECTVEGTSNPNLYWYRQAAGRGLQLLFYSVGIGQISSEVPQNLSASRPQDRQFILSSKKLLLSDSGFYLCAWSQGQVIYEQYFGPGTRLTVT.

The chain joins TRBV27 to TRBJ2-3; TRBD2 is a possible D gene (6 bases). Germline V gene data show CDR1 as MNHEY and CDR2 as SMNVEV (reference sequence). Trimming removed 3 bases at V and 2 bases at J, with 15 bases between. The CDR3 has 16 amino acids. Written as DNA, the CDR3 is TGTGCCAGCAGTTTGTCCCAGGAGGGTTACACAGATACGCAGTATTTT. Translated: CASSLSQEGYTDTQYF.

CDR3 sequence: CASSLVPREGETQYF. The CDR3 DNA sequence: TGCGCCAGCAGCTTGGTCCCCAGGGAAGGCGAGACCCAGTACTTC. The rearrangement links TRBV5-1 to TRBJ2-5; D may be TRBD1 (5 bases). This CDR3 is 15 amino acids long. CDR1 is SGHRS, CDR2 YFSETQ, per germline. Deletions cut 0 bases from V and 5 bases from J, with 14 bases between.

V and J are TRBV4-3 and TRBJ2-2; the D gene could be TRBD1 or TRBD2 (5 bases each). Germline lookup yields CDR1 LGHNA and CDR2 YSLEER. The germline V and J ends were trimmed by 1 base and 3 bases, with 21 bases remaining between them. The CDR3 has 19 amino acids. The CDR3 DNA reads TGCGCCAGCAGCCAAGCTCCATATCCAGGGAGAATGGACACCGGGGAGCTGTTTTTT. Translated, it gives CASSQAPYPGRMDTGELFF.

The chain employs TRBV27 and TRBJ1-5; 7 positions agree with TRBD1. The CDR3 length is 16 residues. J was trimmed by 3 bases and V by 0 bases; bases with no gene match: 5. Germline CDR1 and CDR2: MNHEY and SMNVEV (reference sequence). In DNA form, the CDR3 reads TGTGCCAGCAGTTTATCCGGCAGGGGGTTCAATCAGCCCCAGCATTTT. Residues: CASSLSGRGFNQPQHF.